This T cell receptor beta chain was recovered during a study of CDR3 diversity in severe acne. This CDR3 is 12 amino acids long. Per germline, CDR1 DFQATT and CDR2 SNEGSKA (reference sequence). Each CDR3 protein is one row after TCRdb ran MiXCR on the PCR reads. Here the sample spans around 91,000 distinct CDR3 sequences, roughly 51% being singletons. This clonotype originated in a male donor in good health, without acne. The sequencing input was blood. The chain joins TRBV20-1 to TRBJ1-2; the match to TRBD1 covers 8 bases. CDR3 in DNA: TGCAGGGCGGACAGGGAATACTATGGCTACACCTTC. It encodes CRADREYYGYTF.